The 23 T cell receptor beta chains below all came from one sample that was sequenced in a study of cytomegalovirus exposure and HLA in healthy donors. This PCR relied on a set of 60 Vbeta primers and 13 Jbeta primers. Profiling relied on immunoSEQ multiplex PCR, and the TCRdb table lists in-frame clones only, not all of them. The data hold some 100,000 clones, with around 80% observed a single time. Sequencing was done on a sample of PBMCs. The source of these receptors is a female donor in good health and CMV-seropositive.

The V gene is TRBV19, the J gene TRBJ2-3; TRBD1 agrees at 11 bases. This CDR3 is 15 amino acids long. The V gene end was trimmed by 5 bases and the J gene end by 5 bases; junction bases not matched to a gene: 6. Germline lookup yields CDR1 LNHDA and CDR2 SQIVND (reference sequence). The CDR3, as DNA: TGTGCCAGTAGTTATGGACAGGGGGCGGAAGATACGCAGTATTTT. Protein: CASSYGQGAEDTQYF. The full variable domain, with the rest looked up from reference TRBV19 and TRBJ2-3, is DGGITQSPKYLFRKEGQNVTLSCEQNLNHDAMYWYRQDPGQGLRLIYYSQIVNDFQKGDIAEGYSVSREKKESFPLTVTSAQKNPTAFYLCASSYGQGAEDTQYFGPGTRLTVL.

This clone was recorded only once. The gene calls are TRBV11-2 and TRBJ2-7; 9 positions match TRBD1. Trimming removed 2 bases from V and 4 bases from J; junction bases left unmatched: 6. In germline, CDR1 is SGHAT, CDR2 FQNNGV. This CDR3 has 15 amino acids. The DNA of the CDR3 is TGTGCCAGCAGCTTACTGGGACAGGGTCAGTACGAGCAGTACTTC. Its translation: CASSLLGQGQYEQYF.

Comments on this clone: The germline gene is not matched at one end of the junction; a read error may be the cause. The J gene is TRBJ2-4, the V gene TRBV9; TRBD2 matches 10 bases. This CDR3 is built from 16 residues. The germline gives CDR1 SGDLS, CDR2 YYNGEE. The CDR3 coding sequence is TGTGCCAGCAGCGAAAGCGGGGGGGCGGCCAAAAACAGTCAGTACTTC. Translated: CASSESGGAAKNSQYF.

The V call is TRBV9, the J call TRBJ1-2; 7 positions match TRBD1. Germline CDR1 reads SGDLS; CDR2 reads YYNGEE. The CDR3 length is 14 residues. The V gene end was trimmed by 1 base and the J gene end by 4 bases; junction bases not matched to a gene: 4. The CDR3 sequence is CASSVNGDSYGYTF. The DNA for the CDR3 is TGTGCCAGCAGCGTAAATGGGGACAGCTATGGCTACACCTTC.

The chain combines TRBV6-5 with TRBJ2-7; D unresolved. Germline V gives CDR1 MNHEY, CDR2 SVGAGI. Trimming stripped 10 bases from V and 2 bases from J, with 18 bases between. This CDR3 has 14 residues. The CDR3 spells CATGLGPSPYEQYF. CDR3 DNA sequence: TGTGCCACCGGTTTGGGCCCCTCCCCCTACGAGCAGTACTTC.

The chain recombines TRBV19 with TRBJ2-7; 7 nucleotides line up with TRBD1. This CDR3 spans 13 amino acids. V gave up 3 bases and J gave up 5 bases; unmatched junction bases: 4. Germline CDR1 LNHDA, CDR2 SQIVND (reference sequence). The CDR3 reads CASSMARGNEQYF. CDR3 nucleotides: TGTGCCAGTAGTATGGCCAGGGGGAACGAGCAGTACTTC.

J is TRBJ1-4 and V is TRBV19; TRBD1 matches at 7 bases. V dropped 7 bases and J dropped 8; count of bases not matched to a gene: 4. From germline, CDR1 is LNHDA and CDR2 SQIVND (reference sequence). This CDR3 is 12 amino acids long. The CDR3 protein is CASTRGHEKLFF. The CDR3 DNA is TGTGCCAGTACAAGGGGGCACGAAAAACTGTTTTTT.

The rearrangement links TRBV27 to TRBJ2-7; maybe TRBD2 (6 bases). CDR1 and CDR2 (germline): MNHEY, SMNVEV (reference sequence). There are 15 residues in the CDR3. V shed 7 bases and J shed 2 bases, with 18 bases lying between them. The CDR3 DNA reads TGTGCCAGCATTGCGGTTGGGCGGGGAACCTACGAGCAGTACTTC. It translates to CASIAVGRGTYEQYF.

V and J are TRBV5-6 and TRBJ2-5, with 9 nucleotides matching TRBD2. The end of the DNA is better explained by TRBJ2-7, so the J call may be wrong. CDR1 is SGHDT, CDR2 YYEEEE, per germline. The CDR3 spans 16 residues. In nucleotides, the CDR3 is TGTGCCAGCAGCTTGAAGTGGGGACTAGCCGCTTACGAGCAGTACTTC. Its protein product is CASSLKWGLAAYEQYF.

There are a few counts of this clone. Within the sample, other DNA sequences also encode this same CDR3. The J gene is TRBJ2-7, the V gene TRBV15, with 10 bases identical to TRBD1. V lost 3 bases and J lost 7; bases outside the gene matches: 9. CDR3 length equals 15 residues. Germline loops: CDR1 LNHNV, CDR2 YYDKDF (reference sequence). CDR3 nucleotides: TGTGCCACCAGCAGTCGAGGGACAGGGGAGAGAGAGCAGTACTTC. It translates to CATSSRGTGEREQYF.

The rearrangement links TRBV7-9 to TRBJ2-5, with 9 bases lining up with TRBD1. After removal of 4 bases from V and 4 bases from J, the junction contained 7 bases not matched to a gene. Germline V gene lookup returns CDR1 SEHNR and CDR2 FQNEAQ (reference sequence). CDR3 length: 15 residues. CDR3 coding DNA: TGTGCCAGCAGCTCATCCGGGACAGGGTTAGAGACCCAGTACTTC. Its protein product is CASSSSGTGLETQYF.

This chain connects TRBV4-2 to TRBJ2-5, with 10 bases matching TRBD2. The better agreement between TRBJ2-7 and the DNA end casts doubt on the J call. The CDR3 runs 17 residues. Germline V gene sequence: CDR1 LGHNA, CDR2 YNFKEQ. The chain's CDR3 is CASSQVAGLAYSYEQYF. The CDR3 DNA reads TGTGCCAGCAGCCAAGTAGCGGGACTAGCGTACTCCTACGAGCAGTACTTC.

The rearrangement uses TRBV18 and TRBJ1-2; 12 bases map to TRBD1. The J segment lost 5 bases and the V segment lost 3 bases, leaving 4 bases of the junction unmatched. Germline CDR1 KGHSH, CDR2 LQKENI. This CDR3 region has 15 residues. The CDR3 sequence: CASSPSGQGAYGYTF. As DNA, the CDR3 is TGTGCCAGCTCACCCTCGGGACAGGGGGCTTATGGCTACACCTTC. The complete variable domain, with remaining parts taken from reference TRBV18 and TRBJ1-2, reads NAGVMQNPRHLVRRRGQEARLRCSPMKGHSHVYWYRQLPEEGLKFMVYLQKENIIDESGMPKERFSAEFPKEGPSILRIQQVVRGDSAAYFCASSPSGQGAYGYTFGSGTRLTVV.

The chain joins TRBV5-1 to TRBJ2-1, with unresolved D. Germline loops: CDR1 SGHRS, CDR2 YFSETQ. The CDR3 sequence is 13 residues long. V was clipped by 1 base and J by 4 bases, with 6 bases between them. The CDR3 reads CASSLTAYNEQFF. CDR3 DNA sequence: TGCGCCAGCAGCTTGACAGCTTACAATGAGCAGTTCTTC.

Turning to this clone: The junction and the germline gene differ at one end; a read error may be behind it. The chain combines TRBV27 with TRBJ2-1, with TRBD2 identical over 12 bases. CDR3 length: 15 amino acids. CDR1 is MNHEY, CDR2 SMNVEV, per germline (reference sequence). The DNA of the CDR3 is TGTGCCAGCATTAAGACTAGCGGGGGCTACAATGGGCAGTTCTTC. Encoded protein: CASIKTSGGYNGQFF.

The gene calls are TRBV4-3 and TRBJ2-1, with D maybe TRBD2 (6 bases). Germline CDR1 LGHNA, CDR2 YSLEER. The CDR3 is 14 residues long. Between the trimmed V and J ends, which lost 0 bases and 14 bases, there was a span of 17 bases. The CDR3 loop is CASSQDYRGAREFF. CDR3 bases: TGCGCCAGCAGCCAAGATTATCGCGGGGCTCGGGAGTTCTTC.

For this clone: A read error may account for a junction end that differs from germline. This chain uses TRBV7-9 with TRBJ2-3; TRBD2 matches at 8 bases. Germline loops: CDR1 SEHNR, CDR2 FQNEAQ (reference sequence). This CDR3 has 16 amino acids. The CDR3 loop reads CSSSLASSGATDTQYF. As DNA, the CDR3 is TGTTCCAGCAGCTTAGCGAGTAGCGGGGCCACAGATACGCAGTATTTT.

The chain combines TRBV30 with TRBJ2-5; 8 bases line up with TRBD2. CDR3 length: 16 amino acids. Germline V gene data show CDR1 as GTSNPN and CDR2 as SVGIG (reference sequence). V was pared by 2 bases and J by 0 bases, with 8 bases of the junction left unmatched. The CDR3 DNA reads TGTGCCTGGAGTCCCGGGGGGGCCTTATACCAAGAGACCCAGTACTTC. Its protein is CAWSPGGALYQETQYF.

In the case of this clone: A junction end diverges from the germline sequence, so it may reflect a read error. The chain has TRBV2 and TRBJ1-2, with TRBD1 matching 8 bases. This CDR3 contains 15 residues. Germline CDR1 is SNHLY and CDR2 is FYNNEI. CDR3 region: CANSETLTGGYGYTF. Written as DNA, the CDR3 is TGTGCCAACAGTGAAACACTCACAGGGGGCTATGGCTACACCTTC.

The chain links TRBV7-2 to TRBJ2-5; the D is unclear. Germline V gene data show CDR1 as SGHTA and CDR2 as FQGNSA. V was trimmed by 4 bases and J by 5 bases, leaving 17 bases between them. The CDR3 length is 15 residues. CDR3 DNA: TGTGCCAGCAGCTCCGAGGTGAACCCCCTGGAGACCCAGTACTTC. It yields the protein CASSSEVNPLETQYF.

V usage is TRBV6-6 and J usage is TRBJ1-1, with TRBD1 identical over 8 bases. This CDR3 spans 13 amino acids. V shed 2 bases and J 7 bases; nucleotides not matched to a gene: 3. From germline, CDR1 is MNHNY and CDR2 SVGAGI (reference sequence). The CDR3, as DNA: TGTGCCAGCAGTTACGGACAGGGTAATGAAGCTTTCTTT. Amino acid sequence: CASSYGQGNEAFF.

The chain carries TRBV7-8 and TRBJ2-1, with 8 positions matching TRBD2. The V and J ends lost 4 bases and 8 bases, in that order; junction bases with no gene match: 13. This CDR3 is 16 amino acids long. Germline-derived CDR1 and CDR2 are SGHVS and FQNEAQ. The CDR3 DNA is TGTGCCAGCAGCTCTAATCCGGGACTAGGGGGGGATGAGCAGTTCTTC. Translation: CASSSNPGLGGDEQFF. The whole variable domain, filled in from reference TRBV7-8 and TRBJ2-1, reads GAGVSQSPRYKVAKRGQDVALRCDPISGHVSLFWYQQALGQGPEFLTYFQNEAQLDKSGLPSDRFFAERPEGSVSTLKIQRTQQEDSAVYLCASSSNPGLGGDEQFFGPGTRLTVL.

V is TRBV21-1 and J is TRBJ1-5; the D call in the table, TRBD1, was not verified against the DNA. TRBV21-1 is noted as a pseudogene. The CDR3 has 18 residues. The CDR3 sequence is CASKDGQGASHRDQPQHF. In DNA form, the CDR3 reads TGTGCCAGCAAGGACGGGCAGGGGGCCTCTCACCGCGATCAGCCCCAGCATTTT.